These 23 T cell receptor beta chains were all obtained from the same sample, sequenced in a study of blood T cell repertoires in COVID-19. TCRdb keeps only in-frame clones here, not all; method: immunoSEQ multiplex PCR. The sample contains under 250,000 clones, approximately 86% of which appear only once. Input material: peripheral blood. These receptors all stem from a woman aged 60-75 years who had recovered from COVID-19.

This clone has only one observation. V gene TRBV5-5 combines with J gene TRBJ2-6, with 8 positions matching TRBD2. Germline loops: CDR1 SGHKS, CDR2 YYEKEE (reference sequence). The CDR3 length is 18 residues. Germline trimming cut 1 base from V and 0 bases from J; bases unmatched to any gene: 6. The CDR3 coding sequence is TGTGCCAGCAGCTTGTTGATAGCGGGGCCCTCTGGGGCCAACGTCCTGACTTTC. This encodes CASSLLIAGPSGANVLTF.

J is TRBJ1-5 and V is TRBV7-2, with TRBD1 matching over 11 bases. Germline CDR1 and CDR2: SGHTA and FQGNSA. The CDR3 runs 19 residues. Trimming cost V 5 bases and J 2 bases; bases outside gene matches: 14. DNA for the CDR3: TGTGCCAGCAGCCCCGCCCGGACAGGGGGCGCGTATGGCAATCAGCCCCAGCATTTT. It translates to CASSPARTGGAYGNQPQHF. The whole variable domain, filled in from reference TRBV7-2 and TRBJ1-5, reads GAGVSQSPSNKVTEKGKDVELRCDPISGHTALYWYRQSLGQGLEFLIYFQGNSAPDKSGLPSDRFSAERTGGSVSTLTIQRTQQEDSAVYLCASSPARTGGAYGNQPQHFGDGTRLSIL.

The chain recombines TRBV28 with TRBJ1-5, with no clear D. The germline gives CDR1 MDHEN, CDR2 SYDVKM. The CDR3 runs 13 residues. V lost 8 bases and J lost 6, with 14 bases in between. CDR3 nucleotides: TGTGCCAGCTCTAGGTTAGTAGCTCAGCCCCAGCATTTT. This sequence encodes CASSRLVAQPQHF. Variable domain in full (rest from reference TRBV28 and TRBJ1-5): DVKVTQSSRYLVKRTGEKVFLECVQDMDHENMFWYRQDPGLGLRLIYFSYDVKMKEKGDIPEGYSVSREKKERFSLILESASTNQTSMYLCASSRLVAQPQHFGDGTRLSIL.

As to this clone: The same CDR3 is also encoded by other DNA sequences in this sample. Here the CDR3 reads CASSVSGSTDTQYF. Written as DNA, the CDR3 is TGTGCCAGCAGCGTTAGCGGGAGCACAGATACGCAGTATTTT. The genes are TRBV9 and TRBJ2-3; 7 bases match TRBD2. J lost 0 bases, V lost 2 bases, and 0 bases had no gene match. Germline CDR1 reads SGDLS; CDR2 reads YYNGEE. The CDR3 has 14 residues.

Details on this clone: Other DNA sequences from this sample encode an identical CDR3 as well. V gene TRBV6-5 combines with J gene TRBJ1-1; D is uncertain. Trimming left V 2 bases short and J 1 base short, with 5 bases between. Germline CDR1 and CDR2: MNHEY and SVGAGI. The CDR3 is 13 amino acids. The CDR3 DNA follows: TGTGCCAGCAGTTACACCGGGAACACTGAAGCTTTCTTT. Protein: CASSYTGNTEAFF.

The rearrangement uses TRBV5-4 and TRBJ1-2, with no clear D. This CDR3 region has 12 residues. Trimming took 4 bases from V and 3 from J, leaving 7 bases between them. Germline V gene lookup returns CDR1 SGHNT and CDR2 YYREEE (reference sequence). The CDR3 DNA is TGTGCCAGCAGCAGCGAGTACTATGGCTACACCTTC. Residues: CASSSEYYGYTF.

The gene calls are TRBV7-9 and TRBJ1-4; TRBD1 might be the D (5 bases). V lost 4 bases to trimming and J lost 7 bases, with 10 bases between them. Germline V gene lookup returns CDR1 SEHNR and CDR2 FQNEAQ (reference sequence). This CDR3 comprises 13 residues. The chain's CDR3 is CASSSQTVEKLFF. In DNA form, the CDR3 reads TGTGCCAGCAGCTCCCAGACAGTTGAAAAACTGTTTTTT.

The rearrangement links TRBV2 to TRBJ2-7, with a possible D match to TRBD1 (5 bases). CDR3 length: 12 residues. Germline values: CDR1 SNHLY, CDR2 FYNNEI. Trimming took 4 bases from V and 2 from J, leaving 6 bases between them. The chain's CDR3 is CASSAGTYEQYF. CDR3 coding DNA: TGTGCCAGCAGTGCAGGGACCTACGAGCAGTACTTC.

The sample holds a few counts of this clone. The rearrangement joins TRBV19 to TRBJ1-2; D ambiguous. This CDR3 region has 12 residues. The V gene lost 4 bases and the J gene lost 1 base, with 4 bases spanning the gap. Germline CDR1 LNHDA, CDR2 SQIVND (reference sequence). CDR3 nucleotide sequence: TGTGCCAGTAGTACATTTAACTATGGCTACACCTTC. Its translation: CASSTFNYGYTF.

The chain joins TRBV10-3 to TRBJ1-5; the match to TRBD1 covers 9 bases. The V gene end was trimmed by 5 bases and the J gene end by 5 bases; junction bases not matched to a gene: 4. The germline V gene encodes CDR1 ENHRY and CDR2 SYGVKD. This CDR3 is 14 amino acids long. In DNA, the CDR3 is TGTGCCATCAGTCCGGACAGGGGTGATCAGCCCCAGCATTTT. It codes for CAISPDRGDQPQHF.

This chain joins TRBV6-6 and TRBJ1-3; D is uncertain. The germline V and J ends were trimmed by 2 bases and 0 bases, with 11 bases remaining between them. Germline V gene data show CDR1 as MNHNY and CDR2 as SVGAGI (reference sequence). The CDR3 has 16 amino acids. The CDR3 bases are TGTGCCAGCAGTTACGGCCGTATGCTCTCTGGAAACACCATATATTTT. Its protein product is CASSYGRMLSGNTIYF.

The V call is TRBV27, the J call TRBJ2-1; 12 bases are shared with TRBD1. The trim removed 10 bases at V and 10 bases at J, leaving 8 bases unmatched. The CDR3 runs 13 residues. Germline values: CDR1 MNHEY, CDR2 SMNVEV (reference sequence). The CDR3 DNA sequence: TGTGCCAACCCGGGACAGGGGGCTGGAGAGCAGTTCTTC. As protein: CANPGQGAGEQFF.

The J gene is TRBJ2-2, the V gene TRBV5-1; the match to TRBD2 covers 7 bases. V shed 7 bases and J 9 bases; nucleotides not matched to a gene: 9. CDR3 length: 13 residues. Germline assignment: CDR1 SGHRS and CDR2 YFSETQ. The CDR3 region has the DNA TGCGCCAGCGGTCCGGGGGGAAGTCGGGAGCTGTTTTTT. It is translated as CASGPGGSRELFF.

The chain employs TRBV5-6 and TRBJ1-1; D gene uncertain. Germline V CDR1 and CDR2: SGHDT, YYEEEE. With 6 bases removed from V and 0 bases from J, the gap between germline ends came to 12 bases. The CDR3 is 14 residues long. CDR3 coding DNA: TGTGCCAGCAAAGAAGCACCCATGAACACTGAAGCTTTCTTT. Encoded protein: CASKEAPMNTEAFF.

Only a few counts were recorded for this clone. The rearrangement joins TRBV28 to TRBJ2-7; D is possibly TRBD1 (6 bases). Looked up from germline, CDR1 is MDHEN and CDR2 is SYDVKM. The CDR3 extends over 13 amino acids. Trimming took 7 bases from V and 3 from J, leaving 13 bases between them. DNA of the CDR3: TGTGCCAGCAACAGACAGGACTTCTACGAGCAGTACTTC. It specifies CASNRQDFYEQYF.

This chain joins TRBV18 and TRBJ2-5; the match to TRBD2 covers 14 bases. Per the germline V gene, CDR1 is KGHSH and CDR2 is LQKENI. CDR3 length: 15 amino acids. V was pared by 8 bases and J by 2 bases, with 4 bases of the junction left unmatched. CDR3 bases: TGTGCCAGCCGAAGACTAGCGGGGGGGCAAGAGACCCAGTACTTC. Amino acids: CASRRLAGGQETQYF.

Turning to this clone: The final CDR3 position lacks the conserved phenylalanine or tryptophan, pointing to a likely read error. It is unclear where the CDR3 begins or ends on the DNA, so no DNA is shown, and the CDR3 is as TCRdb lists it. This rearrangement joins TRBV7-4 to TRBJ1-1; no DNA check was done on the table's D call, TRBD1. The CDR3 totals 11 residues, both ends included. Germline CDR1 is SGHVT and CDR2 is SQSDAQ. The CDR3 is CASILAGQLWI.

This clone was observed a single time. Other DNA sequences in the same sample also yield this CDR3. The V call is TRBV7-2, the J call TRBJ2-3, with TRBD2 matching 14 bases. Germline V CDR1 and CDR2: SGHTA, FQGNSA. V gave up 1 base and J gave up 1 base; unmatched junction bases: 1. The CDR3 runs to 17 residues. In DNA, the CDR3 is TGTGCCAGCAGCTTAGAGGGACTAGCGGGGGGCACAGATACGCAGTATTTT. Encoded protein: CASSLEGLAGGTDTQYF.

This chain uses TRBV6-5 with TRBJ1-2; no clear D. Germline loops: CDR1 MNHEY, CDR2 SVGAGI. The CDR3 loop spans 14 amino acids. Between the trimmed V and J ends, which lost 3 bases and 1 base, there was a span of 9 bases. The CDR3 coding sequence is TGTGCCAGCAGTTATGGTTTGAGTAACTATGGCTACACCTTC. Translating gives CASSYGLSNYGYTF.

The V call is TRBV28, the J call TRBJ1-1; the D is unclear. V shed 5 bases and J shed 10 bases, with 23 bases lying between them. The CDR3 extends over 15 amino acids. Looked up from germline, CDR1 is MDHEN and CDR2 is SYDVKM. This CDR3 reads CASSPIGHPALVAFF. CDR3 bases: TGTGCCAGCAGTCCCATAGGTCATCCAGCTCTAGTAGCTTTCTTT.

The chain employs TRBV19 and TRBJ1-5; the match to TRBD1 covers 9 bases. In germline, CDR1 is LNHDA, CDR2 SQIVND (reference sequence). The CDR3 extends over 16 amino acids. Unmatched junction bases numbered 7, after V lost 4 bases and J lost 3 bases. The CDR3 DNA follows: TGTGCCAGTAGTACCCCTGGGACAGGGCTCAATCAGCCCCAGCATTTT. It codes for CASSTPGTGLNQPQHF.

The V gene is TRBV19, the J gene TRBJ1-1, with D tentatively TRBD1 (5 bases). Trimming removed 0 bases at V and 3 bases at J, with 17 bases between. Germline lookup yields CDR1 LNHDA and CDR2 SQIVND (reference sequence). The CDR3 runs 17 residues. Written as DNA, the CDR3 is TGTGCCAGTAGTATAGAGAACTGGGGCACATCGTACACTGAAGCTTTCTTT. It codes for CASSIENWGTSYTEAFF.

This clone was detected once. This chain links TRBV6-5 with TRBJ2-7; perhaps TRBD2 as D (5 bases). CDR1 MNHEY and CDR2 SVGAGI come from the germline V gene. This CDR3 region has 15 residues. Trimming took off 0 bases at V and 2 bases at J, with 11 bases between the two ends. CDR3 nucleotide sequence: TGTGCCAGCAGTTACTCGTGGACTGGGGCCTACGAGCAGTACTTC. Protein: CASSYSWTGAYEQYF.